Included here is one T cell receptor (beta chain) sequence, with context. Samples were taken at baseline and on day 1 of cycles 4 and 7. Trimming at V came to 9 bases and at J to 6 bases, leaving 13 bases not matched to a gene. The CDR3 runs to 15 residues. Germline loops: CDR1 SGHNT, CDR2 YYREEE (reference sequence). The data stem from a study of OX40 agonist ivuxolimab in advanced cancers. Across the study: Three patients responded partially, comprising one with hepatocellular carcinoma and two with cutaneous melanoma.

This table comes from immunoSEQ multiplex PCR, and its TCRdb copy is limited to in-frame clones, with some not included. This table has tens of thousands of clones, 85% to 90% appearing once. The clonotype originates from an adult with an advanced solid tumor such as melanoma, head and neck, liver or kidney cancer. This rearrangement joins TRBV5-4 to TRBJ2-1, with TRBD2 identical over 9 bases. The sample here was CD4+ or CD8+ T cells sorted from blood, taken in a trial of the OX40 agonist ivuxolimab. The CDR3 reads CAIQGLAGFGNEQFF. CDR3 coding DNA: TGTGCCATACAGGGCCTAGCGGGATTCGGCAATGAGCAGTTCTTC.